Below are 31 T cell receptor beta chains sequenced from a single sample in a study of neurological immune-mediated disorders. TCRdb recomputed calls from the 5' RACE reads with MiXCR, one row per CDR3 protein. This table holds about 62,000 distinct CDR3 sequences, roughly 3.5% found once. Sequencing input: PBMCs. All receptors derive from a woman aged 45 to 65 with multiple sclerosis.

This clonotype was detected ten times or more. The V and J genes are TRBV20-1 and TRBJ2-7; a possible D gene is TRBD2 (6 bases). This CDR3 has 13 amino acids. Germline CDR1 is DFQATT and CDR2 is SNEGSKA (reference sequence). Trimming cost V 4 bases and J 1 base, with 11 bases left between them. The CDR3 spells CSATPGLSYEQYF. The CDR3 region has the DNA TGCAGTGCTACACCGGGACTTTCCTACGAGCAGTACTTC.

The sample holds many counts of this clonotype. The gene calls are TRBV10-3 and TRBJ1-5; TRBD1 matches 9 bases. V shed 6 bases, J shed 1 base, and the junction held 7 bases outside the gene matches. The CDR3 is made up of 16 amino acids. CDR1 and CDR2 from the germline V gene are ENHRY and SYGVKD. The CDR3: CAISAGTGTSNQPQHF. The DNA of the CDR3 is TGTGCCATCAGCGCCGGGACAGGGACGAGCAATCAGCCCCAGCATTTT.

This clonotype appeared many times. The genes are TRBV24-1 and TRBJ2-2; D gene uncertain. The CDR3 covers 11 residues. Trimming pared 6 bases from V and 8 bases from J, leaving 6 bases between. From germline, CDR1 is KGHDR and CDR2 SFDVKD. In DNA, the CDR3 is TGTGCCACCAGTTTAATGGGGGAGCTGTTTTTT. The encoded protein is CATSLMGELFF.

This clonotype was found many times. This CDR3 is CASSLDRGARYEAFF. Here the CDR3 DNA reads TGTGCCAGCAGCTTAGACCGGGGCGCGCGTTATGAAGCTTTCTTT. The gene calls are TRBV7-6 and TRBJ1-1; D perhaps matches TRBD1 (5 bases). The CDR3 covers 15 residues. Germline lookup yields CDR1 SGHVS and CDR2 FNYEAQ. Trimming cost V 1 base and J 7 bases, with 16 bases left between them.

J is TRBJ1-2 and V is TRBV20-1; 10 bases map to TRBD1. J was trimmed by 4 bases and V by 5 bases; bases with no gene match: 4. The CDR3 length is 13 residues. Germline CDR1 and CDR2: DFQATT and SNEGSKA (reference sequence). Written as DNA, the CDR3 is TGCAGTGCTTTGGACAGGGGGGCCTATGGCTACACCTTC. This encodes CSALDRGAYGYTF.

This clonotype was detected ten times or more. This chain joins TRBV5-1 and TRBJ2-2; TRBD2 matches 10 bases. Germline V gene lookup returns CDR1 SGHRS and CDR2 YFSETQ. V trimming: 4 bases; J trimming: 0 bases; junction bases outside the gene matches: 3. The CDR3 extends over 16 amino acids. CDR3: CASSAGLAANTGELFF. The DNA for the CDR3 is TGCGCCAGCAGCGCCGGACTAGCGGCGAACACCGGGGAGCTGTTTTTT.

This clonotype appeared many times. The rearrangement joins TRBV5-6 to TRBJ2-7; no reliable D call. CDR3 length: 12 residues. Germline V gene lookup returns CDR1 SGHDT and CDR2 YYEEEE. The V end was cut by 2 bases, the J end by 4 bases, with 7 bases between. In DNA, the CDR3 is TGTGCCAGCAGCTTTCCTGGGTACGAGCAGTACTTC. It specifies CASSFPGYEQYF.

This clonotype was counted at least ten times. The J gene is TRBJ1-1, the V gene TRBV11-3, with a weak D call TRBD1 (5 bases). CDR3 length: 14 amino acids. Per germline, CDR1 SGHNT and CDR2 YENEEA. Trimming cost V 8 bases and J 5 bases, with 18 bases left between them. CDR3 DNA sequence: TGTGCCAGCCTGATGGGGGGATCGGTAACTGAAGCTTTCTTT. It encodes CASLMGGSVTEAFF.

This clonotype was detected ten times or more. The DNA of the CDR3 is TGCAGTGCTAGGGCGGGCTCCTACAATGAGCAGTTCTTC. Its translation is CSARAGSYNEQFF. This sequence joins TRBV20-1 and TRBJ2-1, with D possibly matching TRBD2 (5 bases). The CDR3 is made up of 13 amino acids. V was clipped by 3 bases and J by 0 bases, with 6 bases between them. CDR1 is DFQATT and CDR2 is SNEGSKA in the germline V gene (reference sequence).

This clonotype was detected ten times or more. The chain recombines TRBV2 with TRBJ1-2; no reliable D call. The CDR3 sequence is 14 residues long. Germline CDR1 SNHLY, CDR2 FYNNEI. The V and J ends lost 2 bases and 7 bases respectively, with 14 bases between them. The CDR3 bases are TGTGCCAGCAGTGAACTCGGCCCAACGTCTGGCTACACCTTC. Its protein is CASSELGPTSGYTF. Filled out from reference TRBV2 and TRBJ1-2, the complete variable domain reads EPEVTQTPSHQVTQMGQEVILRCVPISNHLYFYWYRQILGQKVEFLVSFYNNEISEKSEIFDDQFSVERPDGSNFTLKIRSTKLEDSAMYFCASSELGPTSGYTFGSGTRLTVV.

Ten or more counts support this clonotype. CDR3 protein: CASSLAGQTSFETQYF. CDR3 coding DNA: TGTGCCAGCAGCTTAGCGGGACAGACTTCCTTTGAGACCCAGTACTTC. V usage is TRBV7-2 and J usage is TRBJ2-5; 7 bases align to TRBD1. This CDR3 contains 16 residues. V gave up 0 bases and J gave up 5 bases; unmatched junction bases: 9. Germline V gene sequence: CDR1 SGHTA, CDR2 FQGNSA.

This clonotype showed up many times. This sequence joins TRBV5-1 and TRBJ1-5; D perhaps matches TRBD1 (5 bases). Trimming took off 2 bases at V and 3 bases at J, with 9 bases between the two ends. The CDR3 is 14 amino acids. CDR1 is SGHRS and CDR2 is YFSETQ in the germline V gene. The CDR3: CASSFGGDNQPQHF. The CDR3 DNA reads TGCGCCAGCAGCTTCGGGGGAGACAATCAGCCCCAGCATTTT. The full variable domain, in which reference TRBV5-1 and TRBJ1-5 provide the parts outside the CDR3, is KAGVTQTPRYLIKTRGQQVTLSCSPISGHRSVSWYQQTPGQGLQFLFEYFSETQRNKGNFPGRFSGRQFSNSRSEMNVSTLELGDSALYLCASSFGGDNQPQHFGDGTRLSIL.

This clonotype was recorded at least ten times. The CDR3 coding sequence is TGTGCCAGCAGTCCCCAGGGAGGTGAGCAGTTCTTC. Residues: CASSPQGGEQFF. The genes are TRBV6-4 and TRBJ2-1; a weak D match, TRBD2 (6 bases). The length of the CDR3 is 12 residues. Germline CDR1 is MRHNA and CDR2 is SNTAGT. V lost 5 bases and J lost 9, with 11 bases in between.

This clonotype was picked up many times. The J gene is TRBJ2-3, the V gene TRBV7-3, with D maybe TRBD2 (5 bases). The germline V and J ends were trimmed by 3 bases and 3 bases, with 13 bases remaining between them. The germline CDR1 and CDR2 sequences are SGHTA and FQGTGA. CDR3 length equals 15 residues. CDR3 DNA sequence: TGTGCCAGCAGCTTGGGCCCTAGCAGAACAGATACGCAGTATTTT. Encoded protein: CASSLGPSRTDTQYF.

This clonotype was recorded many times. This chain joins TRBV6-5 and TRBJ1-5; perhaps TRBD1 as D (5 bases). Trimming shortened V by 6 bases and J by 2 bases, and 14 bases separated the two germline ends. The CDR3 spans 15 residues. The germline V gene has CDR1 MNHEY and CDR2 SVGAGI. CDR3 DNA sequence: TGTGCCAGCAGGGGAGCAGGGAGAGGCAATCAGCCCCAGCATTTT. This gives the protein CASRGAGRGNQPQHF.

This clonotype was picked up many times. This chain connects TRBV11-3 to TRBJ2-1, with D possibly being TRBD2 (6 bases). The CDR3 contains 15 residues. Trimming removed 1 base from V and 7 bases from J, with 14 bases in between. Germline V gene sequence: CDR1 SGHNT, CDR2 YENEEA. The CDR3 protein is CASSLVVGAGNEQFF. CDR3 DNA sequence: TGTGCCAGCAGCTTAGTTGTGGGAGCGGGTAATGAGCAGTTCTTC.

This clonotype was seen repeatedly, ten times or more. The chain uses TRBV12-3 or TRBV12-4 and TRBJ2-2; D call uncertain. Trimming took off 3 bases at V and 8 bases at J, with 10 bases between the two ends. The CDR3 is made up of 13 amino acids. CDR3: CASSFQVPGELFF. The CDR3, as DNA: TGTGCCAGCAGTTTCCAAGTACCGGGGGAGCTGTTTTTT.

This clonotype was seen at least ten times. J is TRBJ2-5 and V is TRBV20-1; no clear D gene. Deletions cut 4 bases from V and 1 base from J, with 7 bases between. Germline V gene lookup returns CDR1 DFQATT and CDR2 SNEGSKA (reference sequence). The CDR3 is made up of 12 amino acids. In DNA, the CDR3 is TGCAGTGCTAAAACAACCCAAGAGACCCAGTACTTC. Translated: CSAKTTQETQYF.

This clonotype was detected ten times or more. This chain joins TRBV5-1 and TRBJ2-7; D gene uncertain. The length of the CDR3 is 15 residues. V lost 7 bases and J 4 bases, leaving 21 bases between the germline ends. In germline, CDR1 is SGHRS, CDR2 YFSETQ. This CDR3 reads CASANPDLLRYEQYF. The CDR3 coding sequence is TGCGCCAGCGCGAACCCAGACTTGCTAAGGTACGAGCAGTACTTC. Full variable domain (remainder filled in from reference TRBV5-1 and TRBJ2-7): KAGVTQTPRYLIKTRGQQVTLSCSPISGHRSVSWYQQTPGQGLQFLFEYFSETQRNKGNFPGRFSGRQFSNSRSEMNVSTLELGDSALYLCASANPDLLRYEQYFGPGTRLTVT.

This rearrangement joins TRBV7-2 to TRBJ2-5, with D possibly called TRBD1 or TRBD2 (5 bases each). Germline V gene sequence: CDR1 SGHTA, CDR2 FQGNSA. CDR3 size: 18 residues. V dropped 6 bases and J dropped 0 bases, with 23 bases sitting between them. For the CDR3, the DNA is TGTGCCAGCAGTTCGTCCACTCGAGGGGTTCTCCACCAAGAGACCCAGTACTTC. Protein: CASSSSTRGVLHQETQYF.

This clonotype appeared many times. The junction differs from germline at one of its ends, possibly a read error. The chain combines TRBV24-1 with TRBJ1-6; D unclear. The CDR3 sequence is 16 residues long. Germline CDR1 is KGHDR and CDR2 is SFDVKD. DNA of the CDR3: TGTGCCACCAGTGGCTTCAGGCAACGACATAATTCACCCCTCAACTTT. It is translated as CATSGFRQRHNSPLNF.

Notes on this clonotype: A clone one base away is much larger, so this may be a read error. CDR3 sequence reads: CASSLAPGKGFEKLFF. The DNA for the CDR3 is TGTGCCAGCAGCTTAGCTCCGGGAAAGGGATTTGAAAAACTGTTTTTT. The chain links TRBV7-6 to TRBJ1-4, with D unresolved. Germline CDR1 SGHVS, CDR2 FNYEAQ. This CDR3 has 16 amino acids. The ends were cut back, 0 bases at V and 7 bases at J, with 15 bases in the middle.

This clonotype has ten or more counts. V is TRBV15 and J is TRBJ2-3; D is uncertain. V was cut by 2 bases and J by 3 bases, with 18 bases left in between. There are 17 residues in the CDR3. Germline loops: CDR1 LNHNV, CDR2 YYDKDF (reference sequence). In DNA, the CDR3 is TGTGCCACCAGCAGACGCCTGTCGTGGGAAGCAACAGATACGCAGTATTTT. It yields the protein CATSRRLSWEATDTQYF.

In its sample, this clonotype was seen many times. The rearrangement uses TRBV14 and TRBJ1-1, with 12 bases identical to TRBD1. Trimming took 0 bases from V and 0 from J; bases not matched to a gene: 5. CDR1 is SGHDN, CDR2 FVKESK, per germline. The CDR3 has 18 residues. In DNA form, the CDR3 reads TGTGCCAGCAGCCAAGAAAGGGACAGGGGGCGTGTGAACACTGAAGCTTTCTTT. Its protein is CASSQERDRGRVNTEAFF.

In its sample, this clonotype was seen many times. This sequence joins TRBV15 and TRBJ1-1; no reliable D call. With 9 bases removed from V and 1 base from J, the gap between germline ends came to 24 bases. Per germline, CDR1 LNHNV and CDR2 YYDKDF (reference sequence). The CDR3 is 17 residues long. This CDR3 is CATTDTRPQEGNTEAFF. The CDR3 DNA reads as TGTGCCACGACCGACACAAGACCCCAGGAGGGGAACACTGAAGCTTTCTTT.

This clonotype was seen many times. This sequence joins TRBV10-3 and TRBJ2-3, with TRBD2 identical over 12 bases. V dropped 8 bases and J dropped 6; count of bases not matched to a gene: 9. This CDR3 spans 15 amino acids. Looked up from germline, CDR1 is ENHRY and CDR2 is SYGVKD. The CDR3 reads CAILGPGLAGDTQYF. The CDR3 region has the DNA TGTGCCATCCTCGGACCGGGACTAGCGGGCGATACGCAGTATTTT.

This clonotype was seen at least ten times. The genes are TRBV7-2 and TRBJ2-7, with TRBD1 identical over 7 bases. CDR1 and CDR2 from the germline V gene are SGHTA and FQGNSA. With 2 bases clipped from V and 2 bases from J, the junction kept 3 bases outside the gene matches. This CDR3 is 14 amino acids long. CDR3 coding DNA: TGTGCCAGCAGCTTAAAGGGACAGACCTACGAGCAGTACTTC. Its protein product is CASSLKGQTYEQYF.

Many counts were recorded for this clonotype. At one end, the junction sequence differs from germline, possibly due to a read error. The chain's CDR3 is CASSLGRDAPLNF. The CDR3, as DNA: TGTGCCAGCAGCTTAGGGAGAGATGCACCCCTCAACTTT. The rearrangement joins TRBV11-2 to TRBJ1-6; no definite D call. CDR1 and CDR2 from the germline V gene are SGHAT and FQNNGV. The CDR3 length is 13 residues.

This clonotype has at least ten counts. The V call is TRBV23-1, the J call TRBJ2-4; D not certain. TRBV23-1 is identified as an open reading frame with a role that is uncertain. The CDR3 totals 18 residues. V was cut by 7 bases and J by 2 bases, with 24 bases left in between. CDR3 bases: TGCGCCAGCACCCAGTGGAGTAGGGCCCTTCGGTCCAAAAACATTCAGTACTTC. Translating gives CASTQWSRALRSKNIQYF.

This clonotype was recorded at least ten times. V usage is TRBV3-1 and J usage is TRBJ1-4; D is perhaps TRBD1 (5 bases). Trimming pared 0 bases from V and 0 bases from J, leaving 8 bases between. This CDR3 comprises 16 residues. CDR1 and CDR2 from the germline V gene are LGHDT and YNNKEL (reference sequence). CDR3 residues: CASSQDGTATNEKLFF. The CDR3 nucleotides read TGTGCCAGCAGCCAAGACGGGACGGCAACTAATGAAAAACTGTTTTTT.

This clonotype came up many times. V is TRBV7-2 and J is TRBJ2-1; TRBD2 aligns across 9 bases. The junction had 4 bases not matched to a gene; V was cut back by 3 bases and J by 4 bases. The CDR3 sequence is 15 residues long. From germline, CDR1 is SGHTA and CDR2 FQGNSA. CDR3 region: CASSFSSGIYNEQFF. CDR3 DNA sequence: TGTGCCAGCAGCTTTTCTAGCGGGATTTACAATGAGCAGTTCTTC. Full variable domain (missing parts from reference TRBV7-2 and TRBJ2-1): GAGVSQSPSNKVTEKGKDVELRCDPISGHTALYWYRQSLGQGLEFLIYFQGNSAPDKSGLPSDRFSAERTGGSVSTLTIQRTQQEDSAVYLCASSFSSGIYNEQFFGPGTRLTVL.